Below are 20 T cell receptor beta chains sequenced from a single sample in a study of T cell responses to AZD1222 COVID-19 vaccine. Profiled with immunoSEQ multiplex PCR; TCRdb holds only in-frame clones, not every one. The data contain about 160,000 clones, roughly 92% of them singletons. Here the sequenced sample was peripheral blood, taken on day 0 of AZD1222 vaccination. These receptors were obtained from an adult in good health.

CDR3 coding DNA: TGTGCCAGCAGCATGGGACTAGCGGGAGGGGGAGAGACCCAGTACTTC. This translates into CASSMGLAGGGETQYF. The gene calls are TRBV5-4 and TRBJ2-5; 16 positions agree with TRBD2. V lost 4 bases and J lost 4; bases outside the gene matches: 4. Germline V gives CDR1 SGHNT, CDR2 YYREEE (reference sequence). CDR3 size: 16 residues.

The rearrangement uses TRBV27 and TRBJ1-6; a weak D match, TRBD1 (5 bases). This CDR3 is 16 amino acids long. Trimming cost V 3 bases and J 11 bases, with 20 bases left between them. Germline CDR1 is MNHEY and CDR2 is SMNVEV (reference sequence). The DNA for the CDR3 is TGTGCCAGCAGTTTTGACTCCTCGGGGACGACGACACCCCTCCACTTT. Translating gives CASSFDSSGTTTPLHF.

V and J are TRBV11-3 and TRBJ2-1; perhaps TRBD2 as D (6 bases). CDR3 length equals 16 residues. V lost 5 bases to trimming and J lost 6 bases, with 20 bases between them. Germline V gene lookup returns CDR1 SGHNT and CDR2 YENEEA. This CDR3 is CASSARTGGVINEQFF. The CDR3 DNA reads TGTGCCAGCAGCGCACGTACAGGAGGGGTCATCAATGAGCAGTTCTTC.

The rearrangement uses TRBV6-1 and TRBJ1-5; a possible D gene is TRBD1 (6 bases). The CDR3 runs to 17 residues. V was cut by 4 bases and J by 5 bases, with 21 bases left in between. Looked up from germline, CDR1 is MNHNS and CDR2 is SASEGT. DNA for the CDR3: TGTGCCAGCAGTGTCCGGCCTCAGACAGGCAAACATCAGCCCCAGCATTTT. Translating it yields CASSVRPQTGKHQPQHF.

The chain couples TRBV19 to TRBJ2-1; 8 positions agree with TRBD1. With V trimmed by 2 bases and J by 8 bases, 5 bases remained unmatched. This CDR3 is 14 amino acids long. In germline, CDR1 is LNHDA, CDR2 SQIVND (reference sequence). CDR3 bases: TGTGCCAGTAGTATACCCGGACAGGGCGATGAGCAGTTCTTC. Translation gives CASSIPGQGDEQFF.

The CDR3 sequence: CASSLGSGQGRANYGYTF. The CDR3 nucleotides read TGTGCCAGCAGCTTAGGATCGGGACAGGGACGGGCTAACTATGGCTACACCTTC. This chain links TRBV7-9 with TRBJ1-2, with 9 nucleotides matching TRBD1. Germline assignment: CDR1 SEHNR and CDR2 FQNEAQ (reference sequence). J was trimmed by 0 bases and V by 1 base; bases with no gene match: 9. The CDR3 loop spans 18 amino acids.

The CDR3 sequence: CASSLEGGGYGYTF. The DNA for the CDR3 is TGTGCCAGCAGCTTAGAAGGTGGGGGGTATGGCTACACCTTC. The chain has TRBV7-9 and TRBJ1-2, with D perhaps TRBD1 (5 bases). V was trimmed by 1 base and J by 5 bases, leaving 11 bases between them. CDR3 length: 14 residues. In germline, CDR1 is SEHNR, CDR2 FQNEAQ (reference sequence).

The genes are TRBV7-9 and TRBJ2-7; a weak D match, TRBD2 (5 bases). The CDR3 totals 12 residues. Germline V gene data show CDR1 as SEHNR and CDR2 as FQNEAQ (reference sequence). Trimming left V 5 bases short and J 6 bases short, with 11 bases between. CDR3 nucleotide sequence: TGTGCCAGCAGCCTAGAGAGCGGCGAGCAGTACGTC. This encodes CASSLESGEQYV.

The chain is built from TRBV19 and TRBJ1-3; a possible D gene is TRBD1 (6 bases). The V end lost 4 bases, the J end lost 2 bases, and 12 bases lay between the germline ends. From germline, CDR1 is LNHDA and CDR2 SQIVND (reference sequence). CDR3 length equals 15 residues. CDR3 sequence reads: CASSTRQATGNTIYF. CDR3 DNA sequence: TGTGCCAGTAGTACCCGACAGGCTACTGGAAACACCATATATTTT.

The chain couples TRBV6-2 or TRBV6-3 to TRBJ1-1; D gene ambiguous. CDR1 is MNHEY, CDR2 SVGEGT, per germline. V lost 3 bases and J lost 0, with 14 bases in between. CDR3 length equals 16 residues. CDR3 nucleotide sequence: TGTGCCAGCAGTTATTCTAGGGTAACAATGAACACTGAAGCTTTCTTT. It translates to CASSYSRVTMNTEAFF.

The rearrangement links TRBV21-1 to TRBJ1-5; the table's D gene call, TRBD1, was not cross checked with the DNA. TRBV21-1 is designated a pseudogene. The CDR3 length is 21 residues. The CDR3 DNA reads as TGTGCCAGCAGCAATGGGATTGCTGGACAGGGGGCGGTTTATAGCAATCAGCCCCAGCATTTT. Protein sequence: CASSNGIAGQGAVYSNQPQHF.

CDR3 nucleotide sequence: TGTGCCAGCAGCCAAGTCAACGCCAGGGTTTTCTATGGCTACACCTTC. Protein sequence: CASSQVNARVFYGYTF. The genes are TRBV14 and TRBJ1-2; maybe TRBD1 (5 bases). CDR1 SGHDN and CDR2 FVKESK come from the germline V gene. Deletions cut 1 base from V and 4 bases from J, with 16 bases between. The CDR3 totals 16 residues.

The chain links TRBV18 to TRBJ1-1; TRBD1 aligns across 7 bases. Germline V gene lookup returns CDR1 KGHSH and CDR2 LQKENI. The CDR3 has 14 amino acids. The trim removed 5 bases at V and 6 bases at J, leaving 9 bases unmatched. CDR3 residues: CASSYVDRDAEAFF. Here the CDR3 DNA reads TGTGCCAGCTCATACGTCGACAGGGACGCTGAAGCTTTCTTT.

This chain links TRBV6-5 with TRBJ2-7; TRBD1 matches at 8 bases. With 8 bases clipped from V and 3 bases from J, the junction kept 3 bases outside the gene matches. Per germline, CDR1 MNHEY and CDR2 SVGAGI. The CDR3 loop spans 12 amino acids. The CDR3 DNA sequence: TGTGCCAGCTTAGACAGGGGCTACGAGCAGTACGTC. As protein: CASLDRGYEQYV.

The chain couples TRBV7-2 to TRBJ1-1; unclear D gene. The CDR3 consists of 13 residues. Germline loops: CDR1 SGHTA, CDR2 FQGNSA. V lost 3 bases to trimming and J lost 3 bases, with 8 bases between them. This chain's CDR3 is CASSFGLDTEAFF. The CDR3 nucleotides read TGTGCCAGCAGCTTCGGTTTGGACACTGAAGCTTTCTTT.

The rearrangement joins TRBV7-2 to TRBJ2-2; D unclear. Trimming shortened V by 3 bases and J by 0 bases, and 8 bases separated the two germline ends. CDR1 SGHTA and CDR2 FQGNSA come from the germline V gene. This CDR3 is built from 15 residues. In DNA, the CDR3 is TGTGCCAGCAGCTTTCGGTCAGCGAACACCGGGGAGCTGTTTTTT. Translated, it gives CASSFRSANTGELFF.

The CDR3 coding sequence is TGTGCCAGCAGTCTGGGCAGTCAGCCCCAGCATTTT. Translated: CASSLGSQPQHF. V and J are TRBV12-3 or TRBV12-4 and TRBJ1-5, with D unresolved. V dropped 5 bases and J dropped 6 bases, with 8 bases sitting between them. This CDR3 contains 12 residues.

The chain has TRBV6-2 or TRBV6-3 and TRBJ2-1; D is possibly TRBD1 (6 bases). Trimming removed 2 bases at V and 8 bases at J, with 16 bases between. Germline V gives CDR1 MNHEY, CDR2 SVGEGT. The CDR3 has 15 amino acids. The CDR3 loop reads CASSYRTPPGDEQFF. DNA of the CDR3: TGTGCCAGCAGTTACCGGACCCCCCCAGGGGATGAGCAGTTCTTC.

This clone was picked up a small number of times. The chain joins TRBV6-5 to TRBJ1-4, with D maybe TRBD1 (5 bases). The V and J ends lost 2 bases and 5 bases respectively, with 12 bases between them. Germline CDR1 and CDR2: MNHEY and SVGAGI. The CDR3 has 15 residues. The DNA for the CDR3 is TGTGCCAGCAGTTACGGCGACAGATTAAATGAAAAACTGTTTTTT. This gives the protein CASSYGDRLNEKLFF.

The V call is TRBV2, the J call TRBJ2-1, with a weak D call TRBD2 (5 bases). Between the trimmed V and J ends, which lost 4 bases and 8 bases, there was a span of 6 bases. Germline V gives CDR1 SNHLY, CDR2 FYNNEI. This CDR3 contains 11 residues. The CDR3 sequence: CASSAEDEQFF. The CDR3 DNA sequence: TGTGCCAGCAGTGCGGAGGATGAGCAGTTCTTC.